Each of the 25 T cell receptor beta chains below was sequenced from the same sample in a study of control samples from healthy donors and cancer patients. The assay was immunoSEQ multiplex PCR, and TCRdb's table has in-frame clones only and misses some. The sample consists of roughly 120,000 clones, approximately 90% of them appearing once. The sample was blood. The receptors come from a man in his forties in good health.

The CDR3 nucleotides are TGTGCCTGGAGTGCCGACCCGGGACAGGGAGCCGTAGTGCGTAGCAAAAACATTCAGTACTTC. Its protein is CAWSADPGQGAVVRSKNIQYF. The V gene is TRBV30, the J gene TRBJ2-4, with 9 nucleotides matching TRBD1. Trimming took 1 base from V and 3 from J; bases not matched to a gene: 22. From germline, CDR1 is GTSNPN and CDR2 SVGIG (reference sequence). The CDR3 contains 21 residues.

The chain recombines TRBV3-1 (or the pseudogene TRBV3-2) with TRBJ2-7; TRBD1 matches 7 bases. Germline V gene data show CDR1 as LGHDT and CDR2 as YNNKEL (reference sequence). V shed 1 base and J 9 bases; nucleotides not matched to a gene: 3. The CDR3 is made up of 12 amino acids. CDR3 in amino acids: CASSQAAGGQYF. The CDR3 nucleotides are TGTGCCAGCAGCCAAGCTGCAGGGGGGCAGTACTTC.

The CDR3 coding sequence is TGTGCCAGTAGTATTAAATCGAACACTGAAGCTTTCTTT. This translates into CASSIKSNTEAFF. This chain joins TRBV19 and TRBJ1-1; D not resolved. Germline values: CDR1 LNHDA, CDR2 SQIVND (reference sequence). This CDR3 is 13 amino acids long. Trimming pared 3 bases from V and 1 base from J, leaving 6 bases between.

The J gene is TRBJ1-5, the V gene TRBV29-1; weak D call: TRBD1 (6 bases). Per the germline V gene, CDR1 is SQVTM and CDR2 is ANQGSEA. This CDR3 is built from 13 residues. V lost 6 bases and J 5 bases, leaving 14 bases between the germline ends. The CDR3 here is CSVRQDLDQPQHF. DNA of the CDR3: TGCAGCGTCAGACAGGACTTAGATCAGCCCCAGCATTTT.

CDR3: CASSLGTGTGELFF. The CDR3 DNA reads as TGCGCCAGCAGCTTGGGAACTGGCACCGGGGAGCTGTTTTTT. The chain recombines TRBV5-1 with TRBJ2-2; no firm D call. The CDR3 totals 14 residues. V lost 0 bases to trimming and J lost 4 bases, with 7 bases between them. The V gene's germline CDR1 is SGHRS and CDR2 YFSETQ.

V usage is TRBV7-2 and J usage is TRBJ1-5; 12 bases are shared with TRBD1. Germline CDR1 is SGHTA and CDR2 is FQGNSA. CDR3 length: 15 residues. The trim removed 4 bases at V and 6 bases at J, leaving 4 bases unmatched. The CDR3 protein is CASSWGQGAGQPQHF. As DNA, the CDR3 is TGTGCCAGCAGCTGGGGACAGGGGGCAGGTCAGCCCCAGCATTTT. The full variable domain, in which reference TRBV7-2 and TRBJ1-5 provide the parts outside the CDR3, is GAGVSQSPSNKVTEKGKDVELRCDPISGHTALYWYRQSLGQGLEFLIYFQGNSAPDKSGLPSDRFSAERTGGSVSTLTIQRTQQEDSAVYLCASSWGQGAGQPQHFGDGTRLSIL.

V gene TRBV5-6 combines with J gene TRBJ2-2, with D perhaps TRBD1 or TRBD2 (7 bases each). The CDR3 spans 15 residues. V shed 5 bases and J shed 5 bases, with 16 bases lying between them. CDR1 is SGHDT and CDR2 is YYEEEE in the germline V gene. CDR3 amino acids: CASRSNRGGTGELFF. Here the CDR3 DNA reads TGTGCCAGCAGATCGAACAGGGGAGGGACCGGGGAGCTGTTTTTT.

The V call is TRBV2, the J call TRBJ2-5; D might be TRBD1 (5 bases). Germline assignment: CDR1 SNHLY and CDR2 FYNNEI. There are 15 residues in the CDR3. V was trimmed by 6 bases and J by 5 bases, leaving 19 bases between them. This chain's CDR3 is CASSGVIGAHETQYF. CDR3 nucleotides: TGTGCCAGCAGCGGCGTTATAGGGGCCCACGAGACCCAGTACTTC. Full variable domain (outside the CDR3, taken from reference TRBV2 and TRBJ2-5): EPEVTQTPSHQVTQMGQEVILRCVPISNHLYFYWYRQILGQKVEFLVSFYNNEISEKSEIFDDQFSVERPDGSNFTLKIRSTKLEDSAMYFCASSGVIGAHETQYFGPGTRLLVL.

The rearrangement uses TRBV11-1 and TRBJ1-1, with D possibly being TRBD1 (6 bases). The V end was cut by 6 bases, the J end by 4 bases, with 15 bases between. CDR1 is SGHAT, CDR2 FQDESV, per germline (reference sequence). The CDR3 loop spans 14 amino acids. CDR3 in DNA: TGTGCCAGCAGATACGACAGGTTCCCCACTGAAGCTTTCTTT. Translation: CASRYDRFPTEAFF.

This clone was picked up one time. The chain links TRBV7-2 to TRBJ1-2, with TRBD1 matching 8 bases. The CDR3 has 13 amino acids. The trim removed 4 bases at V and 7 bases at J, leaving 5 bases unmatched. Per the germline V gene, CDR1 is SGHTA and CDR2 is FQGNSA. The CDR3 sequence: CASSSQGVRGYTF. The CDR3 DNA follows: TGTGCCAGCAGCTCACAGGGGGTCCGTGGCTACACCTTC.

This clone is a singleton in its sample. V gene TRBV5-8 combines with J gene TRBJ2-1; possibly TRBD1 for D (6 bases). CDR1 SGHTS and CDR2 YDEGEE come from the germline V gene. CDR3 length equals 15 residues. Trimming cost V 4 bases and J 7 bases, with 18 bases left between them. The CDR3 protein is CASSPRGQKWNEQFF. DNA of the CDR3: TGTGCCAGCAGCCCACGGGGACAAAAGTGGAATGAGCAGTTCTTC. Complete variable domain (other parts from reference TRBV5-8 and TRBJ2-1): EAGVTQSPTHLIKTRGQQATLRCSPISGHTSVYWYQQALGLGLQFLLWYDEGEERNRGNFPPRFSGRQFPNYSSELNVNALELEDSALYLCASSPRGQKWNEQFFGPGTRLTVL.

The chain links TRBV7-2 to TRBJ2-1, with 7 bases identical to TRBD2. CDR3 size: 16 residues. Losses at the gene ends were 5 bases for V and 4 bases for J; bases not matched to a gene: 11. Germline CDR1 and CDR2: SGHTA and FQGNSA. This chain's CDR3 is CASSPPGTGGYNEQFF. As DNA, the CDR3 is TGTGCCAGCAGCCCCCCCGGGACGGGGGGATACAATGAGCAGTTCTTC.

The chain couples TRBV30 to TRBJ1-4, with D tentatively TRBD1 (5 bases). The V gene lost 0 bases and the J gene lost 10 bases, with 15 bases spanning the gap. The CDR3 contains 14 residues. Germline V gives CDR1 GTSNPN, CDR2 SVGIG (reference sequence). The CDR3 reads CAWSVGNSRGKLFF. CDR3 bases: TGTGCCTGGAGTGTTGGGAATTCAAGGGGAAAACTGTTTTTT.

This clone was picked up one time. The V gene is TRBV7-2, the J gene TRBJ1-3; D unclear. Trimming shortened V by 2 bases and J by 4 bases, and 6 bases separated the two germline ends. This CDR3 has 13 amino acids. The germline V gene encodes CDR1 SGHTA and CDR2 FQGNSA. The chain's CDR3 is CASSLNSGNTIYF. CDR3 bases: TGTGCCAGCAGCTTAAATTCCGGAAACACCATATATTTT.

The chain employs TRBV4-2 and TRBJ2-7, with unresolved D. V was trimmed by 0 bases and J by 7 bases, leaving 22 bases between them. The germline CDR1 and CDR2 sequences are LGHNA and YNFKEQ. There are 17 residues in the CDR3. CDR3 sequence: CASSQELSGFRSEEQYF. In nucleotides, the CDR3 is TGTGCCAGCAGCCAAGAGCTATCCGGCTTCCGGTCCGAAGAGCAGTACTTC.

Here the CDR3 reads CASSATTGAGGNTIYF. The CDR3 DNA follows: TGCGCCAGCAGCGCCACTACAGGGGCGGGTGGAAACACCATATATTTT. The genes are TRBV5-1 and TRBJ1-3, with 7 bases fitting TRBD1. The CDR3 extends over 16 amino acids. V was clipped by 4 bases and J by 3 bases; unmatched bases: 10. Looked up from germline, CDR1 is SGHRS and CDR2 is YFSETQ.

The genes are TRBV9 and TRBJ2-7; D perhaps matches TRBD2 (5 bases). The V gene lost 3 bases and the J gene lost 2 bases, with 18 bases spanning the gap. Germline-derived CDR1 and CDR2 are SGDLS and YYNGEE. This CDR3 contains 16 residues. CDR3 nucleotides: TGTGCCAGCAGCGGCCCTCCACGGGGTAATACCTACGAGCAGTACTTC. It encodes CASSGPPRGNTYEQYF.

The V and J genes are TRBV2 and TRBJ1-2; a weak D match, TRBD1 (6 bases). Per germline, CDR1 SNHLY and CDR2 FYNNEI. The V and J ends lost 7 bases and 5 bases respectively, with 14 bases between them. CDR3 length: 13 residues. The CDR3 sequence is CASTRNTGYGYTF. CDR3 in DNA: TGTGCCAGCACCAGGAACACAGGGTATGGCTACACCTTC.

The chain couples TRBV9 to TRBJ1-1; perhaps TRBD1 as D (5 bases). CDR1 is SGDLS, CDR2 YYNGEE, per germline. Deletions cut 0 bases from V and 1 base from J, with 10 bases between. CDR3 length: 15 amino acids. The CDR3 nucleotides are TGTGCCAGCAGCGTAGAGGGACGATCGAACACTGAAGCTTTCTTT. It specifies CASSVEGRSNTEAFF.

Only one count was recorded for this clone. The J gene is TRBJ2-4, the V gene TRBV18, with 7 bases matching TRBD1. Per the germline V gene, CDR1 is KGHSH and CDR2 is LQKENI. Trimming cost V 3 bases and J 1 base; bases outside gene matches: 3. CDR3 size: 15 residues. CDR3: CASSPTGKAKNIQYF. In DNA, the CDR3 is TGTGCCAGCTCACCGACAGGGAAGGCCAAAAACATTCAGTACTTC.

This clone was counted a single time. The J gene is TRBJ1-1, the V gene TRBV18, with D possibly matching TRBD1 (6 bases). This CDR3 comprises 16 residues. Germline V CDR1 and CDR2: KGHSH, LQKENI. V shed 1 base and J shed 11 bases, with 23 bases lying between them. CDR3 amino acids: CASSPQRDGLSRGAFF. The CDR3 DNA reads TGTGCCAGCTCACCACAACGGGACGGCCTATCTAGGGGGGCTTTCTTT.

This clone was picked up a small number of times. The chain carries TRBV25-1 and TRBJ2-7; perhaps TRBD2 as D (6 bases). With 3 bases removed from V and 6 bases from J, the gap between germline ends came to 9 bases. From germline, CDR1 is MGHDK and CDR2 SYGVNS. The CDR3 contains 12 residues. Here the CDR3 DNA reads TGTGCCAGCAGTGATCGGGGGATCGAGCAGTACTTC. It is translated as CASSDRGIEQYF.

V is TRBV7-2 and J is TRBJ2-7; 10 bases align to TRBD1. The trim removed 5 bases at V and 5 bases at J, leaving 9 bases unmatched. Germline lookup yields CDR1 SGHTA and CDR2 FQGNSA. The CDR3 sequence is 15 residues long. This CDR3 is CASSAPRDRGHEQYF. The CDR3 region has the DNA TGTGCCAGCAGCGCCCCCCGGGACAGGGGCCACGAGCAGTACTTC. The full variable domain, with the rest looked up from reference TRBV7-2 and TRBJ2-7, is GAGVSQSPSNKVTEKGKDVELRCDPISGHTALYWYRQSLGQGLEFLIYFQGNSAPDKSGLPSDRFSAERTGGSVSTLTIQRTQQEDSAVYLCASSAPRDRGHEQYFGPGTRLTVT.

This clone was observed once. This chain connects TRBV6-4 to TRBJ1-5, with D possibly being TRBD1 (6 bases). Germline loops: CDR1 MRHNA, CDR2 SNTAGT. The CDR3 has 15 amino acids. Trimming cost V 6 bases and J 0 bases, with 12 bases left between them. DNA for the CDR3: TGTGCCAGCAGGCCAAGGGGGGATAGCAATCAGCCCCAGCATTTT. It yields the protein CASRPRGDSNQPQHF.

The V gene is TRBV24-1, the J gene TRBJ1-2; the D is unclear. CDR1 KGHDR and CDR2 SFDVKD come from the germline V gene. This CDR3 has 13 amino acids. Between the trimmed V and J ends, which lost 2 bases and 4 bases, there was a span of 7 bases. The chain's CDR3 is CATSDSGGYGYTF. Here the CDR3 DNA reads TGTGCCACCAGTGATTCGGGCGGCTATGGCTACACCTTC.